Listed below are T cell receptor beta chains from one sample, sequenced in a study of T cell responses to AZD1222 COVID-19 vaccine. This table comes from immunoSEQ multiplex PCR, and its TCRdb copy is limited to in-frame clones, with some not included. The table has some 79,000 clones, 70% to 90% seen once. The sample here was peripheral blood, taken 28 days after the second AZD1222 dose. The origin of the receptors is an adult who received the AZD1222 COVID-19 vaccine. The CDR3 runs from the conserved cysteine through the conserved F or W. The order of the fields is J gene, D gene, clone size, V gene, CDR3 DNA, CDR3 protein. D genes are given only for firm matches. Where a row states a size, it is once, few, many or the class of an expanded clone; other rows omit it.

TRBJ1-2 | . | . | TRBV15 | TGTGCCACCAGCAGAGATTTTGAGGGCTATGGCTACACCTTC | CATSRDFEGYGYTF
TRBJ2-5 | . | . | TRBV7-9 | TGTGCCAGCAGCTTAGCGTCCAGGGATCAAGAGACCCAGTACTTC | CASSLASRDQETQYF
TRBJ1-2 | TRBD1 | once | TRBV4-1 | TGCGCCAGCAGCTTTGGACAGGGGTCCTATGGCTACACCTTC | CASSFGQGSYGYTF
TRBJ1-4 | . | . | TRBV28 | TGTGCCGGAAGGGGGACAACTAATGAAAAACTGTTTTTT | CAGRGTTNEKLFF
TRBJ2-7 | . | . | TRBV5-1 | TGCGCCAGCAGCTTGTCCCCGGATCGCCACGAGCAGTACTTC | CASSLSPDRHEQYF
TRBJ2-1 | . | . | TRBV7-9 | TGTGCCAGCACCACCGTCCACAATGAGCAGTTCTTC | CASTTVHNEQFF
TRBJ2-5 | . | . | TRBV7-2 | TGTGCCAGCAGCTTAGGCGGGGGTTGGGGGCTACAAGAGACCCAGTACTTC | CASSLGGGWGLQETQYF
TRBJ2-1 | TRBD2 | . | TRBV19 | TGTGCCAGTAGTAAGCCGGCTAGCGGGAACAATGAGCAGTTCTTC | CASSKPASGNNEQFF
TRBJ2-2 | . | . | TRBV24-1 | TGTGCCGTCGGCGGGGCAGCGGTCACCGGGGAGCTGTTTTTT | CAVGGAAVTGELFF
TRBJ1-1 | . | . | TRBV7-2 | TGTGCCAGCAGCACCCAGATGAACACTGAAGCTTTCTTT | CASSTQMNTEAFF
TRBJ1-4 | . | . | TRBV7-2 | TGTGCCAGCGCCGTATCGGGGGCGGGAGAAAAACTGTTTTTT | CASAVSGAGEKLFF
TRBJ1-5 | TRBD1 | . | TRBV19 | TGTGCCAGTACCGGGCAGTTACCGGGACAGGGCTATCAGCCCCAGCATTTT | CASTGQLPGQGYQPQHF
TRBJ1-1 | TRBD1 | . | TRBV25-1 | TGTGCATTTCAGGACAGGGCGAACACTGAAGCTTTCTTT | CAFQDRANTEAFF
TRBJ2-1 | . | . | TRBV9 | TGTGCCAGCAGCGCTAGGCGGGGCTCCTACAATGAGCAGTTCTTC | CASSARRGSYNEQFF
TRBJ2-7 | TRBD1 | . | TRBV30 | TGTGCCTGGACTCAGGGGGCCCCAGACTACGAGCAGTACTTC | CAWTQGAPDYEQYF
TRBJ1-6 | . | once | TRBV6-5 | TGTGCCAGCAGGCAGGGAGATTCACCCCTCCACTTT | CASRQGDSPLHF
TRBJ1-5 | . | . | TRBV15 | TGTGCCACCAGCAGAGGTGGGATGGGTCAGCCCCAGCATTTT | CATSRGGMGQPQHF
TRBJ2-7 | . | once | TRBV18 | TGTGCCAGCTCACAACAGGACGGTTACGAGCAGTACTTC | CASSQQDGYEQYF
TRBJ1-2 | . | . | TRBV19 | TGTGCCAGTAGTTTCCGTAGCTCCTCGGACAACTATGGCTACACCTTC | CASSFRSSSDNYGYTF
TRBJ1-5 | . | . | TRBV12-3/TRBV12-4 | TGTGCCAGCAGTTATGGGCCTGAGCAGCCCCAGCATTTT | CASSYGPEQPQHF
TRBJ2-1 | . | . | TRBV11-2 | TGTGCCAGCAGCGCGGGACAGTCGTACAATGAGCAGTTCTTC | CASSAGQSYNEQFF
TRBJ2-1 | TRBD2 | . | TRBV9 | TGTGCCAGCAGCGTCCTAGCGGGAGTTGGCAATGAGCAGTTCTTC | CASSVLAGVGNEQFF
TRBJ1-1 | TRBD1 | . | TRBV28 | TGTGCCAGCAGTACAGGGGAGGCTGAAGCTTTCTTT | CASSTGEAEAFF
TRBJ1-2 | TRBD1 | . | TRBV19 | TGTGCCGCCAGTAAGGGACAGGGGTCTTCCCTGGGAGGCTACACCTTC | CAASKGQGSSLGGYTF
TRBJ1-1 | . | . | TRBV6-5 | TGTGCCAGCAGTTCCCCGGCAGACACTGAAGCTTTCTTT | CASSSPADTEAFF
TRBJ2-3 | . | . | TRBV4-3 | TGCGCCAGCAGCCATTCCGGACAGAGCACAGATACGCAGTATTTT | CASSHSGQSTDTQYF
TRBJ2-6 | . | . | TRBV5-1 | TGCGCCAGCAGCTTGTCAGGGTCCTTCACCTCTGGGGCCAACGTCCTGACTTTC | CASSLSGSFTSGANVLTF
TRBJ2-7 | TRBD2 | . | TRBV11-3 | TGTGCCAGCAGCTACCGTAGCGGGAGGGCCTACGAGCAGTACTTC | CASSYRSGRAYEQYF
TRBJ1-2 | TRBD1 | . | TRBV10-3 | TGTGCCATCAGTGCCGGGACAGCGTATGGCTACACCTTC | CAISAGTAYGYTF
TRBJ1-2 | . | . | TRBV11-2 | TGTGCCAGCAGCTTTCCCCGGGGGGTCTATGGCTACACCTTC | CASSFPRGVYGYTF
TRBJ1-1 | . | . | TRBV10-1 | TGCGCCAGCAGTGCCAACCAGGACACTGAAGCTTTCTTT | CASSANQDTEAFF
TRBJ1-3 | . | once | TRBV29-1 | TGCAGCGTTGGGTGGGGGCACGGAAACACCATATATTTT | CSVGWGHGNTIYF
TRBJ1-6 | . | . | TRBV30 | TGTGCCTGGAGTGTGGGAAAAAACAATTCACCCCTCCACTTT | CAWSVGKNNSPLHF
TRBJ1-4 | TRBD1 | once | TRBV20-1 | TGCAGTGCAAGTACAGGGGCCTTACCAACTAATGAAAAACTGTTTTTT | CSASTGALPTNEKLFF
TRBJ1-5 | . | . | TRBV24-1 | TGTGCCACCAGTACGGAATGGCGGACCGGGAGGGATCAGCCCCAGCATTTT | CATSTEWRTGRDQPQHF
TRBJ2-4 | . | . | TRBV5-6 | TGTGCCAGCAGCTTGCTGCGGCAGGTCAAAAACATTCAGTACTTC | CASSLLRQVKNIQYF
TRBJ1-5 | TRBD1 | few | TRBV19 | TGTGCCAGTAGGGACAGGGATAGCAATCAGCCCCAGCATTTT | CASRDRDSNQPQHF
TRBJ1-3 | . | . | TRBV30 | TGTGCCTCCGGACAGAACTCTGGAAACACCATATATTTT | CASGQNSGNTIYF
TRBJ1-2 | TRBD1 | . | TRBV15 | TGTGCCACCAGCAGAGAACAGGGGCACGGCTACACCTTC | CATSREQGHGYTF
TRBJ1-6 | TRBD1 | once | TRBV7-3 | TGTGCCAGCAGCTTGAGGGGGACAGGGAATTCACCCCTCCACTTT | CASSLRGTGNSPLHF
TRBJ2-5 | TRBD1 | . | TRBV29-1 | TGCAGCGTACTACCAGGGACAGGAGTAATCCAAGAGACCCAGTACTTC | CSVLPGTGVIQETQYF
TRBJ1-5 | . | . | TRBV7-8 | TGTGCCAGCAGCTCGACAGGTTCGAGCAATCAGCCCCAGCATTTT | CASSSTGSSNQPQHF
TRBJ2-5 | TRBD1 | medium-sized | TRBV7-8 | TGTGCCAGCAGCTTAGAGGGGGCGACACAAGAGACCCAGTACTTC | CASSLEGATQETQYF
TRBJ1-1 | . | . | TRBV6-2/TRBV6-3 | TGTGCCAGCAGTTACTCGACGTTCACTGAAGCTTTCTTT | CASSYSTFTEAFF
TRBJ2-3 | TRBD2 | once | TRBV3-1/TRBV3-2 | TGTGCCAGCAGCCAAGACGGGGTAGCGGGAGGGCCTTGGACAGATACGCAGTATTTT | CASSQDGVAGGPWTDTQYF
TRBJ2-1 | . | . | TRBV10-3 | TGTGCCATCAGTCGTAAGGGGTTATACAATGAGCAGTTCTTC | CAISRKGLYNEQFF
TRBJ2-1 | . | . | TRBV5-6 | TGTGCCAGCAGCCGGGGCCCACAGTCCTACAATGAGCAGTTCTTC | CASSRGPQSYNEQFF
TRBJ1-2 | TRBD1 | . | TRBV10-3 | TGTGCCATCAGTGATGGGCGGGACAGAACTAACTATGGCTACACCTTC | CAISDGRDRTNYGYTF
TRBJ1-2 | . | . | TRBV9 | TGTGCCAGCAGCAACTTCGACACGGCCGAATATGGCTACACCTTC | CASSNFDTAEYGYTF
TRBJ1-6 | TRBD1 | . | TRBV27 | TGTGCCAGCAGTTTGGAGACAGGGACTGGGGGTTCACCCCTCCACTTT | CASSLETGTGGSPLHF
TRBJ1-4 | TRBD1 | . | TRBV7-6 | TGTGCCAGCAGCTCGCAACAGGGGACCGATGAAAAACTGTTTTTT | CASSSQQGTDEKLFF
TRBJ1-5 | . | . | TRBV18 | TGTGCCAGCTCACGCCCGGGACTCAATAGCAATCAGCCCCAGCATTTT | CASSRPGLNSNQPQHF
TRBJ2-5 | . | . | TRBV10-1 | TGCGCCAGCAGTGAGGGCAACCGAAGGCGGCAAGAGACCCAGTACTTC | CASSEGNRRRQETQYF
TRBJ1-4 | . | once | TRBV4-2 | TGTGCCAGCAGCCAACCCTGGGGGGGAGGGGATGAAAAACTGTTTTTT | CASSQPWGGGDEKLFF
TRBJ2-7 | TRBD1 | . | TRBV27 | TGTGCCCCTCGATCAGACAGGGAAAAGGCCTACGAGCAGTACTTC | CAPRSDREKAYEQYF
TRBJ2-3 | . | . | TRBV21-1 | TGTGCCAGCAGCAAGACAGGGGCCAAAGATACGCAGTATTTT | CASSKTGAKDTQYF
TRBJ1-2 | . | . | TRBV29-1 | TGCAGCGTTGAAGATCCCACTTCTGGCCCCAGGGATGGCTACACCTTC | CSVEDPTSGPRDGYTF
TRBJ1-4 | . | . | TRBV7-9 | TGTGCCAGCAGCTTCGCAAGTGCAACTAATGAAAAACTGTTTTTT | CASSFASATNEKLFF
TRBJ2-7 | TRBD1 | few | TRBV7-2 | TGTGCCAGCAGCACAATCACCGGGACAGGGTCCTACGAGCAGTACTTC | CASSTITGTGSYEQYF
TRBJ2-3 | TRBD2 | . | TRBV9 | TGTGCCAGCAGCGGAAGCGGGGGGCCGATAGATACGCAGTATTTT | CASSGSGGPIDTQYF